The T cell receptor beta chain described here comes from a study of OX40 agonist ivuxolimab in advanced cancers. The overall study: Patients were treated with ivuxolimab, an agonistic anti-OX40 (CD134) antibody. Partial responses were achieved by three patients: one hepatocellular carcinoma, two cutaneous melanoma.

Assay: immunoSEQ multiplex PCR; the TCRdb copy retains only in-frame clones and omits some. The sample includes roughly 20,000 clones, about 86% of them seen just once. The study's findings and limits: Doses of 0.1 to 3.0 mg/kg were accompanied by clonal expansion of CD4+ and CD8+ blood T cells by week 6.

This CDR3 has 17 amino acids. With V trimmed by 1 base and J by 2 bases, 7 bases remained unmatched. Germline CDR1 SGHDN, CDR2 FVKESK. It was autoimmune disease history or systemic immunosuppression that excluded patients. Concerning this clone: Antigen specificity is unknown.

This sequence was found in an adult with an advanced solid tumor such as melanoma, head and neck, liver or kidney cancer. The source was CD4+ or CD8+ T cells sorted from blood, collected in a trial of the OX40 agonist ivuxolimab. The rearrangement uses TRBV14 and TRBJ2-3, with TRBD2 identical over 9 bases. This CDR3 is CASSQVRAGGYTDTQYF. Written as DNA, the CDR3 is TGTGCCAGCAGCCAAGTAAGAGCGGGAGGTTACACAGATACGCAGTATTTT. Full variable domain (outside the CDR3, taken from reference TRBV14 and TRBJ2-3): EAGVTQFPSHSVIEKGQTVTLRCDPISGHDNLYWYRRVMGKEIKFLLHFVKESKQDESGMPNNRFLAERTGGTYSTLKVQPAELEDSGVYFCASSQVRAGGYTDTQYFGPGTRLTVL.